The rows below give T cell receptor beta chains drawn from one sample of a study of blood T cell repertoires in COVID-19. TCRdb keeps only in-frame clones here, not all; method: immunoSEQ multiplex PCR. The sample lists 200,000 or so clones; nearly 90% were seen once. Sequenced: peripheral blood. These receptors were obtained from a middle-aged woman who had recovered from COVID-19. The CDR3 runs from the conserved cysteine through the conserved F or W. Fields, in order: V gene, clone size, J gene, D gene, CDR3 DNA, CDR3 protein. The D gene is left open where the match is weak. Size tells how often a clone was seen (once, few, many) or the class of an expanded clone, and some rows leave it out.

>TRBV19|-|TRBJ1-3|-
TGTGCCAGTAGTATCTCGCGGGACTCTGGAAACACCATATATTTT
CASSISRDSGNTIYF
>TRBV27|-|TRBJ2-3|-
TGTGCCAGCAGTGGGGGCCTGCACACAGATACGCAGTATTTT
CASSGGLHTDTQYF
>TRBV7-9|-|TRBJ2-5|-
TGTGCCAGCAGTAACACGGGACTTCAAGAGACCCAGTACTTC
CASSNTGLQETQYF
>TRBV5-5|-|TRBJ1-2|-
TGTGCCAGCAGCTTGGAAGGGGTCTACGGCTACACCTTC
CASSLEGVYGYTF
>TRBV4-3|-|TRBJ2-2|TRBD1
TGCGCCAGCAACCCAACAGGACAGGGCACGGCCGGGGAGCTGTTTTTT
CASNPTGQGTAGELFF
>TRBV3-1/TRBV3-2|-|TRBJ1-2|TRBD1
TGTGCCAGCAGCCGACAGGGGTCTGGCTACACCTTC
CASSRQGSGYTF
>TRBV13|-|TRBJ2-7|-
TGTGCCAGCAGCTTAGACAGGGTATTATACGAGCAGTACTTC
CASSLDRVLYEQYF
>TRBV19|-|TRBJ1-2|-
TGTGCCAGTAGTACCCGGGACTATGGCTACACCTTC
CASSTRDYGYTF
>TRBV19|-|TRBJ1-2|-
TGTGCCAGTGAGTCCACAGGCAACTATGGCTACACCTTC
CASESTGNYGYTF
>TRBV2|-|TRBJ2-1|TRBD2
TGTGCCAGCAATCGACTAGCGGAAGATGAGCAGTTCTTC
CASNRLAEDEQFF
>TRBV2|-|TRBJ2-2|TRBD2
TGTGCCAGCAGTGACTTAGCGGGAGGGCCGGTCGGGGAGCTGTTTTTT
CASSDLAGGPVGELFF
>TRBV29-1|-|TRBJ2-3|TRBD1
TGCAGCGTGACTGATGGGACAGGGGCTTCGTTGGATACGCAGTATTTT
CSVTDGTGASLDTQYF
>TRBV19|-|TRBJ1-2|TRBD1
TGTGCCAGTAGTACCAGAGCCGGGACAGGGGTTCTTTCCTATGGCTACACCTTC
CASSTRAGTGVLSYGYTF
>TRBV11-2|few|TRBJ1-5|-
TGTGCCAGCAGCTTAGTATCCGGGTTTCGCGGTCAGCCCCAGCATTTT
CASSLVSGFRGQPQHF
>TRBV6-1|-|TRBJ2-1|-
TGTGCCAGCAGTGAGCCTGGAGACAATGAGCAGTTCTTC
CASSEPGDNEQFF
>TRBV30|-|TRBJ2-4|TRBD2
TGTGCCTGGAGTACTAGACTAGCGGGAGAGCAATACTTC
CAWSTRLAGEQYF
>TRBV7-8|-|TRBJ2-1|-
TGTGCCAGCAGCTTCAGGGAAGGCTCCTACAATGAGCAGTTCTTC
CASSFREGSYNEQFF
>TRBV3-1/TRBV3-2|-|TRBJ2-2|-
TGTGCCAGCACTCCTAGGATCACCGGGGAGCTGTTTTTT
CASTPRITGELFF
>TRBV18|-|TRBJ2-2|-
TGTGCCAGCTTAAGGGGACTCGACACCGGGGAGCTGTTTTTT
CASLRGLDTGELFF
>TRBV27|-|TRBJ2-1|TRBD2
TGTGCCAGCACCCAGACTAGCGCGGACAATGAGCAGTTCTTC
CASTQTSADNEQFF
>TRBV7-2|-|TRBJ2-3|-
TGTGCCAGCAGCTTGTTGCGGCGTACAGATACGCAGTATTTT
CASSLLRRTDTQYF
>TRBV28|-|TRBJ2-7|TRBD2
TGTGCCAGCAGTTTACCCGGACTAGCTCAGCTACAGTACTTC
CASSLPGLAQLQYF
>TRBV4-1|-|TRBJ2-7|TRBD1
TGCGCCAGCAGCCCGGAGGGACAGGGGGCCTACGAGCAGTACTTC
CASSPEGQGAYEQYF
>TRBV4-2|-|TRBJ2-7|-
TGTGCCAGCAGCCAAGATGGAGGGGGCGACGAGCAGTACTTC
CASSQDGGGDEQYF
>TRBV3-1/TRBV3-2|-|TRBJ2-7|TRBD1
TGTGCCAGCAGTCGAGGACAGGGGCTTGAGGACGAGCAGTACTTC
CASSRGQGLEDEQYF
>TRBV11-2|few|TRBJ2-1|-
TGTGCCAGCAGCTCTAACTACAATGAGCAGTTCTTC
CASSSNYNEQFF
>TRBV29-1|-|TRBJ1-5|TRBD1
TGCAGCGTTGCGACAGGGAATAGCAATCAGCCCCAGCATTTT
CSVATGNSNQPQHF
>TRBV14|-|TRBJ2-7|-
TGTGCCAGCAGCCCCGCAGACATAGTCCCCTACGAGCAGTACTTC
CASSPADIVPYEQYF
>TRBV6-5|-|TRBJ1-2|TRBD1
TGTGCCAGCAGTTGGGGCCAGGGGGCGGGCTATGGCTACACCTTC
CASSWGQGAGYGYTF
>TRBV30|-|TRBJ2-7|TRBD2
TGTGCCTGGAGCCCCGGGGGGGTCGGCGAGCAGTACTTC
CAWSPGGVGEQYF
>TRBV6-5|-|TRBJ1-4|-
TGTGCCAGCAGCGGACAGAAATCAAATGAAAAACTGTTTTTT
CASSGQKSNEKLFF
>TRBV4-2|-|TRBJ2-5|-
TGTGCCAGCAGCGAAGTAGGGGCAGGAGGGAAGACCCAGTACTTC
CASSEVGAGGKTQYF
>TRBV7-9|-|TRBJ2-7|TRBD2
TGTGCCAGCAGCTACAGGACTAGCGGGGCCCTAAGCTCCTACGAGCAGTACTTC
CASSYRTSGALSSYEQYF
>TRBV7-2|-|TRBJ2-1|TRBD2
TGTGCCAGCAGCTTACCCTCGGGACTAGCGGGAGTCAATGAGCAGTTCTTC
CASSLPSGLAGVNEQFF
>TRBV11-3|once|TRBJ2-1|-
TGTGCCAGCAGCTTAGCAGGGTGGGATGAGCAGTTCTTC
CASSLAGWDEQFF
>TRBV29-1|-|TRBJ2-7|TRBD2
TGCAGCGTCTTGCAAAAGATTAGGACTAGCGGGATTTTCGAGCAGTACTTC
CSVLQKIRTSGIFEQYF
>TRBV7-9|-|TRBJ2-3|-
TGTGCCAGCAGTTTTAACCGGGACTTTTCCACAGATACGCAGTATTTT
CASSFNRDFSTDTQYF
>TRBV29-1|-|TRBJ2-4|TRBD2
TGCAGCGTTACCGGGACTAGCGTCACCGGGGCCAAAAACATTCAGTACTTC
CSVTGTSVTGAKNIQYF
>TRBV7-9|-|TRBJ1-5|-
TGTGCCAGCAGCTTCGGCGACAGGTTGTTAACTGGGGGTCAGCCCCAGCATTTT
CASSFGDRLLTGGQPQHF
>TRBV19|-|TRBJ2-7|-
TGTGCCAGTAGTATACCCGGGACACCAACCTACGAGCAGTACTTC
CASSIPGTPTYEQYF
>TRBV10-3|-|TRBJ2-5|TRBD2
TGTGCCATCAGTGAGTCGGCTAGCGGGAGTACAGAGACCCAGTACTTC
CAISESASGSTETQYF
>TRBV13|few|TRBJ1-2|-
TGTGCCAGCAGCTTCTTTGGAGCTAACTATGGCTACACCTTC
CASSFFGANYGYTF
>TRBV7-9|-|TRBJ1-1|TRBD1
TGTGCCAGCAGCTTAGTCGGGACAGGGGACAGCACTGAAGCTTTCTTT
CASSLVGTGDSTEAFF
>TRBV5-4|once|TRBJ1-2|-
TGTGCCAGCAGCTTGCCTGGGACAAAATCTGCTAACTATGGCTACACCTTC
CASSLPGTKSANYGYTF
>TRBV6-2/TRBV6-3|once|TRBJ2-7|TRBD2
TGTGCCAGCAGTTATTTCGGGAGCCCTAGCGGGTACGAGCAGTACTTC
CASSYFGSPSGYEQYF
>TRBV4-1|-|TRBJ1-5|-
TGCGCCAGCAGCCTTGACGGCGGATCGTGGCAGCCCCAGCATTTT
CASSLDGGSWQPQHF
>TRBV6-5|-|TRBJ2-7|-
TGTGCCAGCAATGGCGGCGGGAACTACGAGCAGTACTTC
CASNGGGNYEQYF
>TRBV5-6|-|TRBJ2-7|-
TGTGCCAGCAGCTCGGTGGGGGGGGCTCGATACGAGCAGTACTTC
CASSSVGGARYEQYF
>TRBV6-2/TRBV6-3|few|TRBJ2-3|-
TGTGCCAGCAGTTACGACAATACGCAGTATTTT
CASSYDNTQYF
>TRBV19|-|TRBJ2-3|-
TGTGCCAGTACGGCGGGACGGACGGCCGATACGCAGTATTTT
CASTAGRTADTQYF
>TRBV5-4|-|TRBJ2-5|TRBD2
TGTGCCAGCAGCTTGACTAGCGGGAACTTCGAAGAGACCCAGTACTTC
CASSLTSGNFEETQYF
>TRBV7-2|-|TRBJ2-2|TRBD2
TGTGCCAGCACCCTAGCGGGAGGGAGGGTCACCGGGGAGCTGTTTTTT
CASTLAGGRVTGELFF
>TRBV7-9|-|TRBJ2-7|-
TGTGCCAGCAGCTTAGGGACAGACGCGATAGCAGACTACTCCTACGAGCAGTACTTC
CASSLGTDAIADYSYEQYF
>TRBV29-1|-|TRBJ2-7|-
TGCAGCGTTGGTTCCGGGACTTACGAGCAGTACTTC
CSVGSGTYEQYF
>TRBV27|few|TRBJ2-7|-
TGTGCCAGCAGTCCCCTAAAGAGCTCCTACGAGCAGTACTTC
CASSPLKSSYEQYF